This paragraph reports one T cell receptor (beta chain). Original analysis: Amplification of reference gene primers was used by the study to estimate nucleated cell counts. This table comes from immunoSEQ multiplex PCR, and its TCRdb copy is limited to in-frame clones, with some not included. V and J calls and clone size are as listed in that table; D and trimming were resolved from the DNA. The table shows hundreds of thousands of clones, with approximately 80% occurring only once. The V and J ends lost 2 bases and 3 bases respectively, with 11 bases between them. This CDR3 region has 14 residues. Germline loops: CDR1 MNHNS, CDR2 SASEGT. The data originate from a study of blood T cell repertoires in COVID-19. Study as a whole: Acute and convalescent COVID-19 samples came from the United States, Italy and Spain. PBMCs, B-cell-depleted T cells, or T cells were the source of the cDNA or gDNA that made up the material.

The source material was peripheral blood. The rearrangement uses TRBV6-1 and TRBJ2-7, with a possible D match to TRBD2 (5 bases). This TCR came from a woman aged 80 or over with acute or convalescent COVID-19. The CDR3 DNA is TGTGCCAGCAGTGAATACGGGAATCGCTACGAGCAGTACTTC. Translation: CASSEYGNRYEQYF.